This T cell receptor (beta chain) originates from a study of blood T cell repertoires in COVID-19. The overall study: COVID-19 samples, acute and convalescent, were from the United States, Italy and Spain. T cells, B-cell-depleted T cells, or PBMCs provided the cDNA or gDNA that served as material.

The CDR3 loop spans 17 amino acids. V was shortened by 3 bases and J by 1 base, with 17 bases between the two germline ends. Germline V lookup: CDR1 SGDLS, CDR2 YYNGEE. Original methodology: Reference gene primer amplification gave estimated nucleated cell counts. Profiling relied on immunoSEQ multiplex PCR, and the TCRdb table lists in-frame clones only, not all of them. V and J calls plus clone size are reproduced from that table; the DNA served to infer D and trimming. The data contain 350,000 to 400,000 clones, roughly 90% of them singletons. The sample comprised peripheral blood. The clonotype comes from a man aged 18 to 29 with active or convalescent COVID-19. This chain connects TRBV9 to TRBJ1-3; the D gene is possibly TRBD1 (6 bases). The CDR3 sequence: CASSGNRAAKSGNTIYF. The CDR3 coding sequence is TGTGCCAGCAGCGGAAACAGGGCCGCGAAGTCTGGAAACACCATATATTTT.